This T cell receptor beta chain was recovered during a study of shared clonotypes between healthy human individuals. Trimming cost V 10 bases and J 2 bases; bases outside gene matches: 14. Looked up from germline, CDR1 is LNHDA and CDR2 is SQIVND (reference sequence). The CDR3 sequence is 15 residues long. Once extracted for a subset, genomic DNA was divided evenly among several immunoSEQ plates. Assay: immunoSEQ multiplex PCR; the TCRdb copy retains only in-frame clones and omits some. In the table there are some 1 million clones, approximately 68% of which are singletons. The chain uses TRBV19 and TRBJ2-7; 7 nucleotides match TRBD1. This sequence originates from a young man in good health. Specimen: memory CD4+ T cells sorted from blood. The subset here: CD45RA-negative fraction. The CDR3 sequence: CATRLAGTAAYEQYF. Here the CDR3 DNA reads TGTGCCACCCGACTTGCCGGGACAGCAGCCTACGAGCAGTACTTC.